The rows below give T cell receptor beta chains drawn from one sample of a study of T cell responses to AZD1222 COVID-19 vaccine. Libraries were prepared by immunoSEQ multiplex PCR; TCRdb keeps only in-frame clonotypes and omits some of them. The data contain about 170,000 clones, 85% to 95% of them singletons. The sample consisted of peripheral blood, taken on day 0 of AZD1222 vaccination. The origin of the receptors is an adult in good health. Both conserved end residues are part of each CDR3. Each record gives: D gene, V gene, J gene, clone size, CDR3 DNA, CDR3 protein. A D gene is named only where the DNA matches it firmly. Clone size is not always given. Where it is, it says once, few, many or a class for expanded clones.

d_call: NA
v_call: TRBV27
j_call: TRBJ1-4
clone_size: NA
cdr3_nt: TGTGCCAGCAGTGTCCGGGGACATTGGCTGTTTTTT
cdr3_aa: CASSVRGHWLFF

d_call: TRBD1
v_call: TRBV11-2
j_call: TRBJ1-2
clone_size: NA
cdr3_nt: TGTGCCAGCAGAAGCAACCGGGACAGGGGAGACTATGGCTACACCTTC
cdr3_aa: CASRSNRDRGDYGYTF

d_call: NA
v_call: TRBV6-5
j_call: TRBJ1-1
clone_size: NA
cdr3_nt: TGTGCCAGCACCCCGATGACGGGGACGAACACTGAAGCTTTCTTT
cdr3_aa: CASTPMTGTNTEAFF

d_call: NA
v_call: TRBV27
j_call: TRBJ1-4
clone_size: NA
cdr3_nt: TGTGCCAGCAGTCCGTGGCAGACGAATGAAAAACTGTTTTTT
cdr3_aa: CASSPWQTNEKLFF

d_call: NA
v_call: TRBV12-3/TRBV12-4
j_call: TRBJ1-5
clone_size: NA
cdr3_nt: TGTGCCAGCAGTGCCTTACAGTTTCAGCCCCAGCATTTT
cdr3_aa: CASSALQFQPQHF

d_call: NA
v_call: TRBV7-9
j_call: TRBJ2-7
clone_size: once
cdr3_nt: TGTGCCAGCAGCTCAAATAACGGGACCCCCCTCGAGCAGTACTTC
cdr3_aa: CASSSNNGTPLEQYF

d_call: NA
v_call: TRBV10-3
j_call: TRBJ1-2
clone_size: NA
cdr3_nt: TGTGCCACTAGCTTTGGGAGCGAATATGGCTACACCTTC
cdr3_aa: CATSFGSEYGYTF

d_call: TRBD1
v_call: TRBV27
j_call: TRBJ2-7
clone_size: once
cdr3_nt: TGTGCCAGCAGCTTGGGGACAGGGGCCTACGAGCAGTACTTC
cdr3_aa: CASSLGTGAYEQYF

d_call: NA
v_call: TRBV27
j_call: TRBJ1-2
clone_size: NA
cdr3_nt: TGTGCCAGCAGTTTATCAGGGACCAGCTATGGCTACACCTTC
cdr3_aa: CASSLSGTSYGYTF

d_call: NA
v_call: TRBV27
j_call: TRBJ2-1
clone_size: NA
cdr3_nt: TGTGCCAGCAGTTCGTTCACCGGGGTGTGGGATGAGCAGTTCTTC
cdr3_aa: CASSSFTGVWDEQFF

d_call: NA
v_call: TRBV19
j_call: TRBJ2-4
clone_size: NA
cdr3_nt: TGTGCCAGTAGGGAGACTAGTGCGGCCATTCAGTACTTC
cdr3_aa: CASRETSAAIQYF

d_call: NA
v_call: TRBV5-1
j_call: TRBJ2-1
clone_size: NA
cdr3_nt: TGCGCCAGCAGCTACGAAGGGGGAAGCTCCTACAATGAGCAGTTCTTC
cdr3_aa: CASSYEGGSSYNEQFF